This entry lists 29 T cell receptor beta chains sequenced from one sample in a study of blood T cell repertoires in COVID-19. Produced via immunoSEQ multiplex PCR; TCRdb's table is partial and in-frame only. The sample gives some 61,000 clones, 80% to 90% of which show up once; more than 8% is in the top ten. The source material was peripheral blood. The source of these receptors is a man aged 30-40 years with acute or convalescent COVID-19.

In DNA form, the CDR3 reads TGTGCCAGCAGCTTGAGACCTCTAGCGGGAGGGCCCTCCTACGAGCAGTACTTC. Its translation: CASSLRPLAGGPSYEQYF. The V gene is TRBV5-4, the J gene TRBJ2-7; 12 nucleotides match TRBD2. CDR1 is SGHNT and CDR2 is YYREEE in the germline V gene (reference sequence). V was clipped by 1 base and J by 0 bases; unmatched bases: 8. The CDR3 has 18 residues.

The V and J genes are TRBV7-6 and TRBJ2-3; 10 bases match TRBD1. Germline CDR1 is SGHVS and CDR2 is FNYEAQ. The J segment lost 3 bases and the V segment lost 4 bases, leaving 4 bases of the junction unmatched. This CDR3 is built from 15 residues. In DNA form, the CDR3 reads TGTGCCAGCAGCTCATCGGGACAGGGGACAGATACGCAGTATTTT. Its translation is CASSSSGQGTDTQYF.

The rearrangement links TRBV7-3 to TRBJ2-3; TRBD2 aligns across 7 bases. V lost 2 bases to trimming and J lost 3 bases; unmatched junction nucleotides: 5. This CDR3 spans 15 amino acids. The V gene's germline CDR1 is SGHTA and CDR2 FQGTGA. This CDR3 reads CASSLSAGATDTQYF. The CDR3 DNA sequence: TGTGCCAGCAGCTTATCCGCGGGAGCGACAGATACGCAGTATTTT.

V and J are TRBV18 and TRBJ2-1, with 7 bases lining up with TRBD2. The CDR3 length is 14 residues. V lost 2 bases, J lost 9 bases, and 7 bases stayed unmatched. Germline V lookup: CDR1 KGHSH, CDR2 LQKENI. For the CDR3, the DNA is TGTGCCAGCTCACCAATTACGGGGGAGGGTGAGCAGTTCTTC. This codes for CASSPITGEGEQFF. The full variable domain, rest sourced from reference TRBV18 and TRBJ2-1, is NAGVMQNPRHLVRRRGQEARLRCSPMKGHSHVYWYRQLPEEGLKFMVYLQKENIIDESGMPKERFSAEFPKEGPSILRIQQVVRGDSAAYFCASSPITGEGEQFFGPGTRLTVL.

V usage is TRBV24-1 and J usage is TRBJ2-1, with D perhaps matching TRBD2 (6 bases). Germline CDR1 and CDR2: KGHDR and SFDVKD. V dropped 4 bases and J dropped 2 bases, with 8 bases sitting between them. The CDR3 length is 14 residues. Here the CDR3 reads CATSESGAYNEQFF. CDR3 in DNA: TGTGCCACCAGTGAGTCGGGGGCCTACAATGAGCAGTTCTTC.

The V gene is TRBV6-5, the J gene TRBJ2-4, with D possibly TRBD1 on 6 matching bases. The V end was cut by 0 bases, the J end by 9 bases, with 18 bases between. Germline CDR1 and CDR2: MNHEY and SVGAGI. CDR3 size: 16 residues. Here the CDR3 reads CASSYSTHSGVAIQYF. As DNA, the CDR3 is TGTGCCAGCAGTTACTCGACCCATTCAGGGGTGGCCATTCAGTACTTC.

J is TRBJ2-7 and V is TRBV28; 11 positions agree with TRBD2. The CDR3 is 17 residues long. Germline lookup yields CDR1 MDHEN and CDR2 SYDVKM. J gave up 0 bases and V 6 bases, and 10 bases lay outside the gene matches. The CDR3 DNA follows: TGTGCCAGCAGCCCCTTTGCTACTAGCGGGAGCTCCTACGAGCAGTACTTC. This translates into CASSPFATSGSSYEQYF.

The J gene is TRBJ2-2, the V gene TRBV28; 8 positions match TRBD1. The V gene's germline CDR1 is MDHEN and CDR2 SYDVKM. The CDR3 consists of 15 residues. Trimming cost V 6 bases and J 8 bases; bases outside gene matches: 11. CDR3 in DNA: TGTGCCAGCAGCCCTCAGGGGGCGCCTGGAGGGGAGCTGTTTTTT. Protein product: CASSPQGAPGGELFF. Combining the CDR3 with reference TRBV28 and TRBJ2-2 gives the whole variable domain DVKVTQSSRYLVKRTGEKVFLECVQDMDHENMFWYRQDPGLGLRLIYFSYDVKMKEKGDIPEGYSVSREKKERFSLILESASTNQTSMYLCASSPQGAPGGELFFGEGSRLTVL.

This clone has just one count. This CDR3 reads CASTRYQMGTTNYEQYF. The CDR3 region has the DNA TGCGCCAGCACCCGGTATCAGATGGGGACAACGAACTACGAGCAGTACTTC. The rearrangement uses TRBV4-1 and TRBJ2-7, with D perhaps TRBD1 (6 bases). The CDR3 sequence is 17 residues long. Trimming removed 7 bases at V and 3 bases at J, with 25 bases between. Germline V CDR1 and CDR2: MGHRA, YSYEKL.

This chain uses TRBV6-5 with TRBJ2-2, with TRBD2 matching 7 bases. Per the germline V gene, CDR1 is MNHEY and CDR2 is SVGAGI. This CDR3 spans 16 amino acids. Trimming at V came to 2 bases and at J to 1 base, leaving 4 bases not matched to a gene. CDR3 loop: CASSYRTSWNTGELFF. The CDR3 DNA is TGTGCCAGCAGTTACCGGACTAGTTGGAACACCGGGGAGCTGTTTTTT.

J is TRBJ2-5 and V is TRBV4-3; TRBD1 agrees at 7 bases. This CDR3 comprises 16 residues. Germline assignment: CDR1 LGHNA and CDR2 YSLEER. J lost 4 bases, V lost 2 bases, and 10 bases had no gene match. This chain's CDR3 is CASSQKTTGNVETQYF. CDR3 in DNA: TGCGCCAGCAGCCAAAAGACGACAGGGAACGTAGAGACCCAGTACTTC.

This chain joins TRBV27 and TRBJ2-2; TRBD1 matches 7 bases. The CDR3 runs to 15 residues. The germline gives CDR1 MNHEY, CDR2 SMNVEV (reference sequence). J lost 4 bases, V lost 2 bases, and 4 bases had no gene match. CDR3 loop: CASSLNPGGTGELFF. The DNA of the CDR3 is TGTGCCAGCAGTTTAAATCCAGGGGGCACCGGGGAGCTGTTTTTT.

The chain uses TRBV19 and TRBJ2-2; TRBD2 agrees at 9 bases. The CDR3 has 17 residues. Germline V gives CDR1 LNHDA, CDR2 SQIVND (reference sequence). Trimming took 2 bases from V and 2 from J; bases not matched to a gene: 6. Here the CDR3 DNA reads TGTGCCAGTAGTATATCCCCGGGACTAGCAAACACCGGGGAGCTGTTTTTT. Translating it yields CASSISPGLANTGELFF.

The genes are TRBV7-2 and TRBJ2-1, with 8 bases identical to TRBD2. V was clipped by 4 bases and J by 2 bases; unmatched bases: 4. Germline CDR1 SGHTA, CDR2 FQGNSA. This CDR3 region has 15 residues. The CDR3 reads CASSSTSGAYNEQFF. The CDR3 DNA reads TGTGCCAGCAGCTCAACTAGCGGTGCCTACAATGAGCAGTTCTTC.

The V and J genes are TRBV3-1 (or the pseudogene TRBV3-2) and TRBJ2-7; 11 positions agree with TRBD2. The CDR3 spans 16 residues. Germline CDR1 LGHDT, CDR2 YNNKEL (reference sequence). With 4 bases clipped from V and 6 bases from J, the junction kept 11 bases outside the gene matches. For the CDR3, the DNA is TGTGCCAGCAGCCCAGTTTGGCTAGCGGGAGGAACCGAGCAGTACTTC. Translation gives CASSPVWLAGGTEQYF.

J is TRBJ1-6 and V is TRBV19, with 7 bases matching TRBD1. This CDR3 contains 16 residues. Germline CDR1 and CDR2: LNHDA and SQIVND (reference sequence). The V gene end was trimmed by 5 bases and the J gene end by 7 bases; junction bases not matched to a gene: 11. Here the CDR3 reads CASSRSEGQINSPLHF. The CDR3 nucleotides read TGTGCCAGTAGTCGTTCGGAGGGACAGATAAATTCACCCCTCCACTTT.

Here the CDR3 DNA reads TGTGCCTGGAGTCTGAGGGCCGAGACCCAGTACTTC. As protein: CAWSLRAETQYF. J is TRBJ2-5 and V is TRBV30; D is possibly TRBD2 (5 bases). V lost 2 bases and J 5 bases, leaving 9 bases between the germline ends. Per germline, CDR1 GTSNPN and CDR2 SVGIG (reference sequence). The CDR3 is 12 residues long.

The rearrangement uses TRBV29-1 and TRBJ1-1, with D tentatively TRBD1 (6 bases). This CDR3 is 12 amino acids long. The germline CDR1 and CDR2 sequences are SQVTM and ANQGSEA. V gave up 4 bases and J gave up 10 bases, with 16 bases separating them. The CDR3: CSVAEGGSPAFF. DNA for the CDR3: TGCAGCGTTGCTGAGGGGGGGTCCCCAGCTTTCTTT.

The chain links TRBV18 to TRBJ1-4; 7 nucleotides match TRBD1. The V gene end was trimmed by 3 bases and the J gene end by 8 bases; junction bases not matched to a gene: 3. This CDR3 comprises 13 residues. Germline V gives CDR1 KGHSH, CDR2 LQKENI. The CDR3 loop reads CASSPDRHEKLFF. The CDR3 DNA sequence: TGTGCCAGCTCACCGGACAGGCACGAAAAACTGTTTTTT.

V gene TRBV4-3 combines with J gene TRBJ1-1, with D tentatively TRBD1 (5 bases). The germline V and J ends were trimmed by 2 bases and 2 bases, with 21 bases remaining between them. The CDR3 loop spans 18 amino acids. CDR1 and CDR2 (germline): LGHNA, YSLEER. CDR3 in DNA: TGCGCCAGCAGCCAACTGCGGGGGGAAGAGATGACTAACACTGAAGCTTTCTTT. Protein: CASSQLRGEEMTNTEAFF.

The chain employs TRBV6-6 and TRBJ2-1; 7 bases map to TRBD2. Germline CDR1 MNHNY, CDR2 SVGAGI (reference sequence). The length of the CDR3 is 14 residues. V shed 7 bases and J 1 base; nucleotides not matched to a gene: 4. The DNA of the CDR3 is TGTGCCAGCACATCTAGCGGATCCTACAATGAGCAGTTCTTC. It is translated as CASTSSGSYNEQFF.

CDR3 in amino acids: CASSSSGMQPQHF. The CDR3 region has the DNA TGTGCCAGCAGCTCATCAGGAATGCAGCCCCAGCATTTT. V is TRBV5-6 and J is TRBJ1-5; the D is unclear. V shed 3 bases and J shed 7 bases, with 11 bases lying between them. Germline lookup yields CDR1 SGHDT and CDR2 YYEEEE. The CDR3 contains 13 residues.

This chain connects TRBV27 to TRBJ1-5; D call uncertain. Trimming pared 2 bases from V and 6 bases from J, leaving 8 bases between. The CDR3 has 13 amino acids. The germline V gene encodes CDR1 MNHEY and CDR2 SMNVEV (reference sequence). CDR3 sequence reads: CASSLAIGQPQHF. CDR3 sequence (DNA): TGTGCCAGCAGTTTAGCGATCGGTCAGCCCCAGCATTTT.

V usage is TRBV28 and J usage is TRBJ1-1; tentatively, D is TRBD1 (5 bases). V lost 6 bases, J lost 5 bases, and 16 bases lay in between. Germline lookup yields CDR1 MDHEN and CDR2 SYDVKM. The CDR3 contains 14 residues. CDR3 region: CASSPPGFGTEAFF. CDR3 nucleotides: TGTGCCAGCAGCCCCCCAGGGTTTGGGACTGAAGCTTTCTTT.

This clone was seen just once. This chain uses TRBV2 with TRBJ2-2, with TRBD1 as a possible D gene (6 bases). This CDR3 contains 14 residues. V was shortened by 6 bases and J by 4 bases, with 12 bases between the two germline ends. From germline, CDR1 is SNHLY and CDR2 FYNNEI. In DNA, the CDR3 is TGTGCCAGCAGGAGAGGGGGTGGCACCGGGGAGCTGTTTTTT. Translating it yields CASRRGGGTGELFF.

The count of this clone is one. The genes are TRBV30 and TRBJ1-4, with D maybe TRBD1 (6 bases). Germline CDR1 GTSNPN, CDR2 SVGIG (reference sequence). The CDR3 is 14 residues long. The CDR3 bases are TGTGGTTGCCGGGACACCAGCAGGGATGAAAAACTGTTTTTT. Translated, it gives CGCRDTSRDEKLFF.

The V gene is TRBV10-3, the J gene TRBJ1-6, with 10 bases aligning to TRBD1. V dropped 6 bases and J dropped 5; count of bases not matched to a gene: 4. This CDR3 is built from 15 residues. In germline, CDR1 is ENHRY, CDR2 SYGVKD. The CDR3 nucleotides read TGTGCCATCAGGGGGACAGGGGTGGATAATTCACCCCTCCACTTT. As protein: CAIRGTGVDNSPLHF.

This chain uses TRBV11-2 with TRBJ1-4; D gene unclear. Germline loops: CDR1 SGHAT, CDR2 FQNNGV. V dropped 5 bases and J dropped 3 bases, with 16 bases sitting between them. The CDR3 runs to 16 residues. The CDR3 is CASSPSWLGPNEKLFF. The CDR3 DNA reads TGTGCCAGCAGCCCTTCCTGGTTGGGCCCTAATGAAAAACTGTTTTTT.

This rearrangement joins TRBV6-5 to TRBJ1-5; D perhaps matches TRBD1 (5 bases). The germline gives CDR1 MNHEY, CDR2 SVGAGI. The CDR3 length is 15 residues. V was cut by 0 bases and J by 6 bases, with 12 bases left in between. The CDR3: CASSYSGGMGQPQHF. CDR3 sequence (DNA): TGTGCCAGCAGTTACTCGGGGGGGATGGGTCAGCCCCAGCATTTT.